The 22 T cell receptor beta chains listed next were all sequenced from one sample in a study of cytomegalovirus exposure and HLA in healthy donors. PCR involved 60 Vbeta and 13 Jbeta primers. The data were produced by immunoSEQ multiplex PCR, yet TCRdb's version contains in-frame clones alone and is incomplete. The sample shows about 77,000 clones, about 79% of them seen only once. Sequencing was performed on PBMCs. The source is a middle-aged woman in good health and CMV-seronegative.

This chain uses TRBV18 with TRBJ1-1; TRBD1 is a possible D gene (6 bases). This CDR3 contains 13 residues. Deletions cut 3 bases from V and 7 bases from J, with 12 bases between. Germline lookup yields CDR1 KGHSH and CDR2 LQKENI. The CDR3 protein is CASSPSQGIEAFF. The CDR3 nucleotides read TGTGCCAGCTCACCGTCACAGGGTATTGAAGCTTTCTTT.

CDR3 sequence reads: CASRRDSNQPQHF. For the CDR3, the DNA is TGCGCCAGCAGGAGGGATAGCAATCAGCCCCAGCATTTT. This chain joins TRBV10-2 and TRBJ1-5; D gene unclear. The CDR3 length is 13 residues. The V gene lost 6 bases and the J gene lost 0 bases, with 6 bases spanning the gap. From germline, CDR1 is WSHSY and CDR2 SAAADI.

The chain employs TRBV29-1 and TRBJ1-1, with D perhaps matching TRBD1 (6 bases). Germline assignment: CDR1 SQVTM and CDR2 ANQGSEA. Deletions cut 6 bases from V and 0 bases from J, with 14 bases between. The CDR3 runs to 14 residues. As DNA, the CDR3 is TGCAGCGTCATCCCGGGACAAATGAACACTGAAGCTTTCTTT. Amino acid sequence: CSVIPGQMNTEAFF.

The CDR3, as DNA: TGTGCCAGCAGACCAGACAGGGGTTACGGCGAGCAGTACTTC. The encoded protein is CASRPDRGYGEQYF. V gene TRBV5-4 combines with J gene TRBJ2-7; TRBD1 matches at 8 bases. There are 14 residues in the CDR3. Losses at the gene ends were 5 bases for V and 6 bases for J; bases not matched to a gene: 10. Looked up from germline, CDR1 is SGHNT and CDR2 is YYREEE (reference sequence).

The chain is built from TRBV28 and TRBJ2-7; TRBD2 agrees at 8 bases. CDR3 length: 12 residues. The germline CDR1 and CDR2 sequences are MDHEN and SYDVKM. J was trimmed by 5 bases and V by 6 bases; bases with no gene match: 3. The CDR3 spells CASSPAGDEQYF. CDR3 sequence (DNA): TGTGCCAGCAGCCCAGCGGGAGACGAGCAGTACTTC. The whole variable domain, remainder taken from reference TRBV28 and TRBJ2-7, is DVKVTQSSRYLVKRTGEKVFLECVQDMDHENMFWYRQDPGLGLRLIYFSYDVKMKEKGDIPEGYSVSREKKERFSLILESASTNQTSMYLCASSPAGDEQYFGPGTRLTVT.

The chain combines TRBV19 with TRBJ2-1; 10 bases are a match to TRBD2. There are 13 residues in the CDR3. J lost 13 bases, V lost 5 bases, and 8 bases had no gene match. Per germline, CDR1 LNHDA and CDR2 SQIVND (reference sequence). CDR3: CASSLRTSGDQFF. CDR3 in DNA: TGTGCCAGTAGTCTCCGGACTAGCGGTGACCAGTTCTTC. Together with reference TRBV19 and TRBJ2-1, the CDR3 gives the full variable domain: DGGITQSPKYLFRKEGQNVTLSCEQNLNHDAMYWYRQDPGQGLRLIYYSQIVNDFQKGDIAEGYSVSREKKESFPLTVTSAQKNPTAFYLCASSLRTSGDQFFGPGTRLTVL.

The V and J genes are TRBV5-6 and TRBJ2-3; 14 nucleotides line up with TRBD2. V shed 4 bases and J 4 bases; nucleotides not matched to a gene: 11. The V gene's germline CDR1 is SGHDT and CDR2 YYEEEE. This CDR3 has 18 residues. This CDR3 reads CASSLGLGLAGVPDTQYF. As DNA, the CDR3 is TGTGCCAGCAGCCTGGGATTGGGACTAGCGGGAGTCCCAGATACGCAGTATTTT.

In regard to this clone: The same CDR3 also results from other DNA sequences found in this sample. Here the CDR3 reads CTSSQEGIPGLAGSEQFF. The CDR3, as DNA: TGCACCAGCAGCCAAGAAGGTATTCCGGGGCTAGCGGGGTCTGAGCAGTTCTTC. The rearrangement uses TRBV1 and TRBJ2-1; the DNA was not used to check the table's D call, TRBD2. TRBV1 constitutes a pseudogene. There are 18 residues in the CDR3.

The chain joins TRBV9 to TRBJ1-1; D gene uncertain. CDR1 SGDLS and CDR2 YYNGEE come from the germline V gene. This CDR3 is 13 amino acids long. Trimming pared 0 bases from V and 2 bases from J, leaving 5 bases between. As DNA, the CDR3 is TGTGCCAGCAGCGTAGCCCCAAACACTGAAGCTTTCTTT. Its translation: CASSVAPNTEAFF.

A single count supports this clone. The chain uses TRBV7-8 and TRBJ2-7; D is uncertain. Germline V gene data show CDR1 as SGHVS and CDR2 as FQNEAQ. With 3 bases removed from V and 5 bases from J, the gap between germline ends came to 8 bases. The CDR3 is made up of 12 amino acids. DNA for the CDR3: TGTGCCAGCAGCTTTCAGACTGACGAGCAGTACTTC. This translates into CASSFQTDEQYF. The whole variable domain, filled in from reference TRBV7-8 and TRBJ2-7, reads GAGVSQSPRYKVAKRGQDVALRCDPISGHVSLFWYQQALGQGPEFLTYFQNEAQLDKSGLPSDRFFAERPEGSVSTLKIQRTQQEDSAVYLCASSFQTDEQYFGPGTRLTVT.

CDR3 region: CASSLAKAGLGSTDTQYF. The DNA of the CDR3 is TGCGCCAGCAGCTTGGCCAAGGCGGGACTAGGAAGCACAGATACGCAGTATTTT. This sequence joins TRBV5-1 and TRBJ2-3; 8 nucleotides align to TRBD2. Trimming removed 0 bases from V and 0 bases from J; junction bases left unmatched: 9. CDR3 length equals 18 residues. CDR1 and CDR2 (germline): SGHRS, YFSETQ.

This clone showed up just a few times. Only one base separates this from a far larger clonotype, so it likely reflects a read error. The chain is built from TRBV6-1 and TRBJ1-1; D might be TRBD1 (5 bases). The CDR3 runs 13 residues. CDR1 is MNHNS, CDR2 SASEGT, per germline. The CDR3 here is CASSGGENNEAFF. The CDR3 DNA sequence: TGTGCCAGCAGTGGGGGGGAGAACAATGAAGCTTTCTTT.

J is TRBJ2-3 and V is TRBV7-3, with TRBD1 as a possible D gene (5 bases). CDR1 SGHTA and CDR2 FQGTGA come from the germline V gene. V gave up 3 bases and J gave up 2 bases, with 9 bases separating them. The CDR3 covers 14 residues. CDR3 DNA sequence: TGTGCCAGCAGCTTTTCCAGGGCCACAGATACGCAGTATTTT. Translation: CASSFSRATDTQYF.

The chain is built from TRBV5-1 and TRBJ1-6; 8 bases line up with TRBD1. This CDR3 comprises 16 residues. V shed 4 bases, J shed 14 bases, and the junction held 17 bases outside the gene matches. CDR1 is SGHRS, CDR2 YFSETQ, per germline. CDR3 in DNA: TGCGCCAGCAGCACTACGGGGACAGGCCAGAAGAAAACCCTCCACTTT. Amino acids: CASSTTGTGQKKTLHF.

This clone was seen more than once but under ten times. V usage is TRBV7-9 and J usage is TRBJ1-5, with 10 bases matching TRBD1. The CDR3 contains 15 residues. Trimming took 1 base from V and 6 from J; bases not matched to a gene: 3. In germline, CDR1 is SEHNR, CDR2 FQNEAQ (reference sequence). The CDR3 sequence is CASSLVGQGSQPQHF. CDR3 in DNA: TGTGCCAGCAGCTTAGTGGGACAGGGGAGTCAGCCCCAGCATTTT. The full variable domain, in which reference TRBV7-9 and TRBJ1-5 provide the parts outside the CDR3, is DTGVSQNPRHKITKRGQNVTFRCDPISEHNRLYWYRQTLGQGPEFLTYFQNEAQLEKSRLLSDRFSAERPKGSFSTLEIQRTEQGDSAMYLCASSLVGQGSQPQHFGDGTRLSIL.

In this sample, this clone turned up a few times. V usage is TRBV2 and J usage is TRBJ2-3, with D possibly matching TRBD2 (6 bases). The V gene lost 6 bases and the J gene lost 5 bases, with 21 bases spanning the gap. CDR3 size: 16 residues. Germline V gives CDR1 SNHLY, CDR2 FYNNEI. Here the CDR3 reads CASRKGIAAQVDTQYF. CDR3 bases: TGTGCCAGCAGGAAGGGGATAGCGGCACAGGTAGATACGCAGTATTTT.

The chain carries TRBV6-5 and TRBJ1-5; 7 bases line up with TRBD1. The CDR3 spans 15 residues. The germline gives CDR1 MNHEY, CDR2 SVGAGI. V gave up 6 bases and J gave up 3 bases; unmatched junction bases: 8. The CDR3 DNA follows: TGTGCCAGCAGGTCCGGGACAGCACCCAATCAGCCCCAGCATTTT. Encoded protein: CASRSGTAPNQPQHF.

The V and J genes are TRBV7-2 and TRBJ2-1; tentative D call: TRBD1 (5 bases). V was pared by 3 bases and J by 0 bases, with 12 bases between. Germline assignment: CDR1 SGHTA and CDR2 FQGNSA. The CDR3 is 16 amino acids. CDR3 coding DNA: TGTGCCAGCAGCTTCGGGCGGACAAGCTCCTACAATGAGCAGTTCTTC. Amino acids: CASSFGRTSSYNEQFF. The complete variable domain, with remaining parts taken from reference TRBV7-2 and TRBJ2-1, reads GAGVSQSPSNKVTEKGKDVELRCDPISGHTALYWYRQSLGQGLEFLIYFQGNSAPDKSGLPSDRFSAERTGGSVSTLTIQRTQQEDSAVYLCASSFGRTSSYNEQFFGPGTRLTVL.

This clone was recorded only once. V and J are TRBV2 and TRBJ2-5, with 8 bases fitting TRBD1. CDR3 length: 15 amino acids. V trimming: 5 bases; J trimming: 3 bases; junction bases outside the gene matches: 8. Germline CDR1 and CDR2: SNHLY and FYNNEI. The CDR3 nucleotides are TGTGCCAGCAGTCTCGGACAGGGCGGTAAAGAGACCCAGTACTTC. Protein product: CASSLGQGGKETQYF.

This chain links TRBV6-6 with TRBJ2-7, with D possibly being TRBD1 (6 bases). CDR3 length equals 13 residues. The germline CDR1 and CDR2 sequences are MNHNY and SVGAGI (reference sequence). V was cut by 6 bases and J by 3 bases, with 12 bases left in between. CDR3 sequence reads: CASSLDRNYEQYF. Here the CDR3 DNA reads TGTGCCAGCAGCCTTGACAGGAACTACGAGCAGTACTTC.

V usage is TRBV6-5 and J usage is TRBJ2-4, with a tentative D call TRBD1 (6 bases). The V end was cut by 6 bases, the J end by 0 bases, with 12 bases between. CDR3 length equals 15 residues. Germline V gene sequence: CDR1 MNHEY, CDR2 SVGAGI. The CDR3 sequence: CASSPRTEAKNIQYF. In DNA, the CDR3 is TGTGCCAGCAGCCCTCGGACAGAAGCCAAAAACATTCAGTACTTC.

The chain carries TRBV7-2 and TRBJ2-2, with 14 bases identical to TRBD2. The junction had 4 bases not matched to a gene; V was cut back by 5 bases and J by 5 bases. This CDR3 is 16 amino acids long. CDR1 and CDR2 from the germline V gene are SGHTA and FQGNSA. Written as DNA, the CDR3 is TGTGCCAGCAGCCCCCGGACTAGCGGGAGGACCGGGGAGCTGTTTTTT. It translates to CASSPRTSGRTGELFF.